Each of the 11 T cell receptor beta chains below was sequenced from the same sample in a study of CD8 T cells in Susac syndrome. RNA amounts of roughly 0.5 to 1 ug underwent reverse transcription with random hexamers. TCRdb re-derived calls from the immunoSEQ multiplex PCR reads in MiXCR, one entry per CDR3 protein. Of more than 150,000 distinct CDR3 sequences detected, 90% to 96% appear once; the ten largest clones hold 0.098%. Sequencing used CD4+ T cells from PBMCs. The receptors derive from a human donor with Susac syndrome.

V and J are TRBV6-2 or TRBV6-3 and TRBJ2-1; 7 bases are shared with TRBD2. V lost 6 bases to trimming and J lost 3 bases; unmatched junction nucleotides: 8. The germline V gene encodes CDR1 MNHEY and CDR2 SVGEGT. CDR3 length equals 15 residues. CDR3 sequence: CASSPLRGNYNEQFF. The CDR3 nucleotides are TGTGCCAGCAGCCCCCTGCGGGGGAACTACAATGAGCAGTTCTTC.

The V and J genes are TRBV29-1 and TRBJ2-1; 13 nucleotides line up with TRBD2. Germline V gene data show CDR1 as SQVTM and CDR2 as ANQGSEA. Unmatched junction bases numbered 5, after V lost 6 bases and J lost 6 bases. The CDR3 runs to 14 residues. CDR3 DNA sequence: TGCAGCGTGGCGGGACTAGCGGGGTTCAATGAGCAGTTCTTC. Amino acids: CSVAGLAGFNEQFF.

The chain couples TRBV3-1 to TRBJ2-1, with D possibly being TRBD2 (7 bases). The CDR3 runs 14 residues. The V gene's germline CDR1 is LGHDT and CDR2 YNNKEL (reference sequence). Deletions cut 8 bases from V and 4 bases from J, with 15 bases between. The CDR3 region is CASERGAGYNEQFF. The CDR3 bases are TGTGCCAGCGAACGGGGGGCTGGGTACAATGAGCAGTTCTTC.

The chain links TRBV9 to TRBJ1-1, with a possible D match to TRBD1 (6 bases). V was clipped by 1 base and J by 5 bases, with 12 bases between them. The CDR3 has 14 residues. Germline-derived CDR1 and CDR2 are SGDLS and YYNGEE. The CDR3: CASSVTGMTTEAFF. For the CDR3, the DNA is TGTGCCAGCAGCGTAACAGGGATGACGACTGAAGCTTTCTTT.

The gene calls are TRBV6-6 and TRBJ1-4, with D maybe TRBD1 (5 bases). Germline V gene sequence: CDR1 MNHNY, CDR2 SVGAGI (reference sequence). The CDR3 is 13 amino acids. Trimming pared 11 bases from V and 4 bases from J, leaving 14 bases between. CDR3 region: CAVQGALNEKLFF. The CDR3 coding sequence is TGTGCCGTCCAAGGGGCCCTTAATGAAAAACTGTTTTTT.

This rearrangement joins TRBV7-2 to TRBJ2-3, with 9 bases identical to TRBD2. CDR1 and CDR2 from the germline V gene are SGHTA and FQGNSA. The CDR3 has 17 residues. Germline trimming cut 2 bases from V and 1 base from J; bases unmatched to any gene: 7. The CDR3 here is CASSLRRGGLRTDTQYF. The CDR3 DNA follows: TGTGCCAGCAGCTTAAGGCGGGGGGGCCTCCGCACAGATACGCAGTATTTT.

V usage is TRBV30 and J usage is TRBJ2-1, with a weak D call TRBD2 (7 bases). CDR1 is GTSNPN and CDR2 is SVGIG in the germline V gene (reference sequence). The V end was cut by 8 bases, the J end by 4 bases, with 18 bases between. This CDR3 contains 14 residues. CDR3 DNA: TGTGCCGGGGCGGAGGGGGGGCCGTACAATGAGCAGTTCTTC. It yields the protein CAGAEGGPYNEQFF.

The chain has TRBV7-2 and TRBJ1-6; no reliable D call. CDR1 and CDR2 from the germline V gene are SGHTA and FQGNSA. Between the trimmed V and J ends, which lost 5 bases and 4 bases, there was a span of 9 bases. CDR3 size: 14 residues. The CDR3 is CASSPGIYNSPLHF. The CDR3 DNA follows: TGTGCCAGCAGCCCAGGAATTTATAATTCACCCCTCCACTTT.

This chain uses TRBV20-1 with TRBJ1-6; 9 positions agree with TRBD1. The V segment lost 4 bases and the J segment 8 bases; nucleotides outside the gene matches: 12. Looked up from germline, CDR1 is DFQATT and CDR2 is SNEGSKA (reference sequence). This CDR3 comprises 16 residues. In DNA, the CDR3 is TGCAGTGCTACTTCGGTCTGGGGACAGGGAGATTCACCCCTCCACTTT. As protein: CSATSVWGQGDSPLHF.

V usage is TRBV12-5 and J usage is TRBJ1-1, with D unclear. The CDR3 has 13 amino acids. Germline CDR1 and CDR2: LGHNT and FRNRAP. V lost 6 bases, J lost 0 bases, and 8 bases lay in between. The CDR3 region has the DNA TGTGCTAGTGGCCAAGACCTGAACACTGAAGCTTTCTTT. Protein sequence: CASGQDLNTEAFF.

The J gene is TRBJ2-3, the V gene TRBV30; 9 nucleotides match TRBD1. This CDR3 has 14 residues. J was trimmed by 3 bases and V by 5 bases; bases with no gene match: 6. Germline V gives CDR1 GTSNPN, CDR2 SVGIG (reference sequence). As DNA, the CDR3 is TGTGCCTGGGACAGGGGGGAGGGGACAGATACGCAGTATTTT. The encoded protein is CAWDRGEGTDTQYF.